The present T cell receptor (beta chain) was sequenced within a study of T cell clones after liver transplantation. The length of the CDR3 is 15 residues. Germline V gives CDR1 ENHRY, CDR2 SYGVKD. The J segment lost 1 base and the V segment lost 5 bases, leaving 1 base of the junction unmatched. The protocol was immunoSEQ multiplex PCR, while the TCRdb copy is restricted to in-frame clones and leaves out a portion. The sample holds about 72,000 clones, about 88% seen once. The sample consisted of CD4+ T cells from blood, taken before liver transplant. The clonotype comes from a human donor who received a liver transplant. The rearrangement links TRBV10-3 to TRBJ2-3; 12 bases fit TRBD2. The DNA for the CDR3 is TGTGCCATCAGTCTAGCGGGAGGGGGCACAGATACGCAGTATTTT. This translates into CAISLAGGGTDTQYF.